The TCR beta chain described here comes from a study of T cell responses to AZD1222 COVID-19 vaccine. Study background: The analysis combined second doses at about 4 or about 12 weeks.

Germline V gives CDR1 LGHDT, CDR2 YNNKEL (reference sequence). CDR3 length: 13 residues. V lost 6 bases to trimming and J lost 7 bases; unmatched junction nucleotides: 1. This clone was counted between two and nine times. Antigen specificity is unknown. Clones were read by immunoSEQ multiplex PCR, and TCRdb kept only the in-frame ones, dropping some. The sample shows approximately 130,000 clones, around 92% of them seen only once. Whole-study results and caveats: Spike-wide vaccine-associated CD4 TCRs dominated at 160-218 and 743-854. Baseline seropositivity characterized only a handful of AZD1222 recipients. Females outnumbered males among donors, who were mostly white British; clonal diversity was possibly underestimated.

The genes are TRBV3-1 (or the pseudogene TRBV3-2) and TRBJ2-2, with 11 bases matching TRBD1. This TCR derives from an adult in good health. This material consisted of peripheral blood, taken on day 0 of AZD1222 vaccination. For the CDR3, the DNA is TGTGCCAGCAGGGGACAGGGGGACGGGGAGCTGTTTTTT. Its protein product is CASRGQGDGELFF.